The 30 T cell receptor beta chains below were found in one sample sequenced in a study of metastatic and nonmetastatic thyroid tumors. TCRdb reprocessed the PCR reads using MiXCR. The sample includes about 20,000 clones, about 20% of them seen just once. None of the patients had undergone any treatment ahead of thyroid surgery. The sample taken for sequencing was blood. The receptor set was obtained from a female donor with papillary thyroid cancer or a benign thyroid nodule (not recorded which). Some clones in this sample may be carry-over from other donors' samples.

This clone was seen at least ten times. In nucleotides, the CDR3 is TGTGCCAGCAGTTCCCAGGGTGATACGCAGTATTTT. Encoded protein: CASSSQGDTQYF. V usage is TRBV6-1 and J usage is TRBJ2-3; weak D call: TRBD1 (5 bases). The ends were cut back, 5 bases at V and 6 bases at J, with 9 bases in the middle. CDR1 is MNHNS and CDR2 is SASEGT in the germline V gene. The CDR3 has 12 amino acids.

This clone was found many times. The genes are TRBV6-1 and TRBJ2-3; D not certain. The germline V gene has CDR1 MNHNS and CDR2 SASEGT. This CDR3 has 12 residues. V dropped 3 bases and J dropped 4 bases, with 5 bases sitting between them. In DNA, the CDR3 is TGTGCCAGCAGTGACGGCCCAGATACGCAGTATTTT. This codes for CASSDGPDTQYF.

This clone was picked up many times. The CDR3 bases are TGTGCCTGGGCCAGCGGGAATGGCGAGACCCAGTACTTC. Protein product: CAWASGNGETQYF. V usage is TRBV30 and J usage is TRBJ2-5, with 7 bases identical to TRBD2. V was pared by 5 bases and J by 5 bases, with 8 bases of the junction left unmatched. Per the germline V gene, CDR1 is GTSNPN and CDR2 is SVGIG (reference sequence). The CDR3 has 13 amino acids. The whole variable domain, filled in from reference TRBV30 and TRBJ2-5, reads SQTIHQWPATLVQPVGSPLSLECTVEGTSNPNLYWYRQAAGRGLQLLFYSVGIGQISSEVPQNLSASRPQDRQFILSSKKLLLSDSGFYLCAWASGNGETQYFGPGTRLLVL.

In its sample, this clone was seen many times. A read error may be the cause here, since a much bigger clone is one base away. Other nucleotide sequences in the sample specify the same CDR3. The chain joins TRBV20-1 to TRBJ2-5, with D perhaps given as TRBD1 or TRBD2 (6 bases each). The CDR3 has 15 residues. CDR1 is DFQATT and CDR2 is SNEGSKA in the germline V gene (reference sequence). The V gene lost 5 bases and the J gene lost 7 bases, with 23 bases spanning the gap. For the CDR3, the DNA is TGCAGTGCTGGTCCCGGGACGGGGGCCGGAGGGACCCAGTACTTC. Translating gives CSAGPGTGAGGTQYF.

In this sample, this clone turned up many times. The chain carries TRBV20-1 and TRBJ1-1; D gene unclear. V lost 0 bases to trimming and J lost 5 bases, with 13 bases between them. The length of the CDR3 is 14 residues. Germline V gene lookup returns CDR1 DFQATT and CDR2 SNEGSKA (reference sequence). The CDR3 DNA follows: TGCAGTGCTAGAGATCCTGGAGGAAGGACTGAAGCTTTCTTT. This sequence encodes CSARDPGGRTEAFF.

This clone came up many times. This chain links TRBV5-1 with TRBJ2-5; 8 nucleotides line up with TRBD2. V lost 4 bases, J lost 5 bases, and 19 bases stayed unmatched. This CDR3 is 18 amino acids long. CDR1 and CDR2 (germline): SGHRS, YFSETQ. CDR3 protein: CASSPTRGGHSPGETQYF. CDR3 sequence (DNA): TGCGCCAGCAGCCCGACCCGGGGGGGACACTCCCCCGGGGAGACCCAGTACTTC.

This clone was seen ten or more times. The chain has TRBV6-5 and TRBJ1-1, with D perhaps matching TRBD1 (5 bases). V was shortened by 2 bases and J by 1 base, with 8 bases between the two germline ends. The CDR3 loop spans 14 amino acids. Germline V gene data show CDR1 as MNHEY and CDR2 as SVGAGI. CDR3 DNA: TGTGCCAGCAGTTACGGGGGGGGGAACACTGAAGCTTTCTTT. Translation: CASSYGGGNTEAFF.

This clone ranks as medium-sized. The chain recombines TRBV11-2 with TRBJ2-3; D gene uncertain. Trimming removed 5 bases at V and 2 bases at J, with 14 bases between. Germline loops: CDR1 SGHAT, CDR2 FQNNGV. The CDR3 is 15 amino acids. Written as DNA, the CDR3 is TGTGCCAGCAGCGTCTGGCGCAGCGCCACAGATACGCAGTATTTT. This encodes CASSVWRSATDTQYF.

This clone was detected ten times or more. V gene TRBV12-3 or TRBV12-4 combines with J gene TRBJ1-2; 9 bases agree with TRBD1. J was trimmed by 8 bases and V by 1 base; bases with no gene match: 14. The CDR3 runs to 17 residues. The CDR3 nucleotides read TGTGCCAGCAGTTTAGTGGGACAGGGAAGGGGCTTATTGGGCTACACCTTC. This codes for CASSLVGQGRGLLGYTF.

This clone was seen ten or more times. V gene TRBV19 combines with J gene TRBJ2-7, with 8 bases matching TRBD1. This CDR3 is 14 amino acids long. The V gene's germline CDR1 is LNHDA and CDR2 SQIVND (reference sequence). V lost 0 bases and J lost 7; bases outside the gene matches: 5. The CDR3 coding sequence is TGTGCCAGTAGTATAGATCACAGGGGGTGGGAGCAGTACTTC. This translates into CASSIDHRGWEQYF.

In the case of this clone: A read error may produce the germline difference seen at one junction end. The chain has TRBV9 and TRBJ2-1; 7 nucleotides align to TRBD2. The CDR3 loop spans 15 amino acids. Germline CDR1 is SGDLS and CDR2 is YYNGEE. CDR3 in amino acids: CASSVAPFGLAGENF. In nucleotides, the CDR3 is TGTGCCAGCAGCGTAGCTCCGTTCGGGTTAGCGGGTGAGAACTTC.

This clone was observed many times. This chain joins TRBV10-3 and TRBJ1-4, with D uncertain. This CDR3 has 13 amino acids. CDR1 ENHRY and CDR2 SYGVKD come from the germline V gene. V lost 8 bases and J lost 6, with 13 bases in between. In nucleotides, the CDR3 is TGTGCCATCCGAGGACCCAACGATGAAAAACTGTTTTTT. Encoded protein: CAIRGPNDEKLFF.

This clone showed up many times. The junction departs from germline at one end; a sequencing error may be responsible. The chain links TRBV12-3 or TRBV12-4 to TRBJ2-2; a possible D gene is TRBD2 (6 bases). CDR3 size: 14 residues. CDR3 residues: CASRPRLVTGGLFF. In nucleotides, the CDR3 is TGTGCCAGCAGGCCCCGACTAGTGACCGGGGGGCTGTTTTTT.

A word on this clone: This clone may be a read error of a much larger clone one base away. J is TRBJ2-1 and V is TRBV7-3; perhaps TRBD2 as D (6 bases). CDR3 size: 21 residues. CDR1 and CDR2 from the germline V gene are SGHTA and FQGTGA. Deletions cut 1 base from V and 0 bases from J, with 25 bases between. For the CDR3, the DNA is TGTGCCAGCAGCTTAAACTACTTCGCGGGGCATAGCGGCGACTCCTACAATGAGCAGTTCTTC. This gives the protein CASSLNYFAGHSGDSYNEQFF.

This clone has at least ten counts. In DNA, the CDR3 is TGTGCCAGCAGGAGCGGGGGCCGGACCGGGGAGCTGTTTTTT. Translation: CASRSGGRTGELFF. This rearrangement joins TRBV7-3 to TRBJ2-2, with 8 positions matching TRBD2. After removal of 6 bases from V and 5 bases from J, the junction contained 5 bases not matched to a gene. The CDR3 totals 14 residues. CDR1 and CDR2 from the germline V gene are SGHTA and FQGTGA.

At least ten counts were recorded for this clone. This chain joins TRBV14 and TRBJ2-7; TRBD1 aligns across 8 bases. With V trimmed by 1 base and J by 4 bases, 3 bases remained unmatched. This CDR3 has 14 residues. Germline CDR1 and CDR2: SGHDN and FVKESK. The CDR3, as DNA: TGTGCCAGCAGCCAAGGGACAGGGCATTACGAGCAGTACTTC. Its translation: CASSQGTGHYEQYF.

By its share, this clone is large. The chain uses TRBV5-1 and TRBJ2-3; D is uncertain. V gave up 0 bases and J gave up 6 bases, with 17 bases separating them. Germline V lookup: CDR1 SGHRS, CDR2 YFSETQ. This CDR3 region has 16 residues. CDR3 nucleotides: TGCGCCAGCAGCTTGGAGCAAGCTGCTAGATCTGATACGCAGTATTTT. Translated: CASSLEQAARSDTQYF.

To note about this clone: It may be a read error: a sequence one base away is much more abundant. The rearrangement uses TRBV30 and TRBJ2-3; D may be TRBD1 or TRBD2 (5 bases each). The CDR3 is 14 residues long. Germline V gene data show CDR1 as GTSNPN and CDR2 as SVGIG (reference sequence). This CDR3 is CAWRRGVHTDMQYF. The CDR3 DNA reads TGTGCCTGGAGGAGGGGTGTACACACAGATATGCAGTATTTT. Together with reference TRBV30 and TRBJ2-3, the CDR3 gives the full variable domain: SQTIHQWPATLVQPVGSPLSLECTVEGTSNPNLYWYRQAAGRGLQLLFYSVGIGQISSEVPQNLSASRPQDRQFILSSKKLLLSDSGFYLCAWRRGVHTDMQYFGPGTRLTVL.

Concerning this clone itself: An end of the junction differs from the germline gene, which may be a read error. V usage is TRBV7-9 and J usage is TRBJ1-2, with D unresolved. From germline, CDR1 is SEHNR and CDR2 FQNEAQ (reference sequence). The CDR3 is 15 residues long. The CDR3, as DNA: TGTGCCAGCACCATGGACTTGGTATCCCGACTTGGCTACACATTC. It specifies CASTMDLVSRLGYTF. Drawing the rest from reference TRBV7-9 and TRBJ1-2, the complete variable domain is DTGVSQNPRHKITKRGQNVTFRCDPISEHNRLYWYRQTLGQGPEFLTYFQNEAQLEKSRLLSDRFSAERPKGSFSTLEIQRTEQGDSAMYLCASTMDLVSRLGYTFGSGTRLTVV.

This clone appeared a few times. Within the sample, other DNA sequences also encode this same CDR3. The rearrangement joins TRBV2 to TRBJ2-7; TRBD1 matches 7 bases. CDR1 is SNHLY and CDR2 is FYNNEI in the germline V gene. J gave up 7 bases and V 4 bases, and 7 bases lay outside the gene matches. The CDR3 sequence is 13 residues long. CDR3 sequence: CASSGTGGGEQYF. CDR3 nucleotides: TGTGCCAGCAGTGGGACAGGTGGAGGAGAGCAGTACTTC.

This clone showed up many times. The sample carries other DNA sequences with the same CDR3. V is TRBV12-3 or TRBV12-4 and J is TRBJ1-2; D may be TRBD1 (5 bases). Trimming left V 2 bases short and J 8 bases short, with 12 bases between. The CDR3 length is 13 residues. The CDR3 bases are TGTGCCAGCAGTTTAATTCGCAGGGACGGCTACACCTTC. Amino acids: CASSLIRRDGYTF.

This clone was detected many times. V usage is TRBV5-1 and J usage is TRBJ2-2; the match to TRBD1 covers 8 bases. V was clipped by 6 bases and J by 1 base; unmatched bases: 8. The germline V gene encodes CDR1 SGHRS and CDR2 YFSETQ. This CDR3 comprises 16 residues. CDR3 sequence (DNA): TGCGCCAGCATAAAGGACAGGGTCGAGAACACCGGGGAGCTGTTTTTT. It is translated as CASIKDRVENTGELFF. The full variable domain, with the rest looked up from reference TRBV5-1 and TRBJ2-2, is KAGVTQTPRYLIKTRGQQVTLSCSPISGHRSVSWYQQTPGQGLQFLFEYFSETQRNKGNFPGRFSGRQFSNSRSEMNVSTLELGDSALYLCASIKDRVENTGELFFGEGSRLTVL.

V usage is TRBV2 and J usage is TRBJ1-2; no definite D call. The CDR3 length is 14 residues. The germline gives CDR1 SNHLY, CDR2 FYNNEI. V lost 5 bases and J 0 bases, leaving 10 bases between the germline ends. The CDR3 reads CASSFEPSNYGYTF. In nucleotides, the CDR3 is TGTGCCAGCAGTTTCGAACCGTCTAACTATGGCTACACCTTC.

Only a few counts were recorded for this clone. A much larger clone lies a single base off, so this may be a read error. The same CDR3 also results from other DNA sequences found in this sample. The chain combines TRBV19 with TRBJ1-5; D unclear. The CDR3 covers 13 residues. The germline V gene has CDR1 LNHDA and CDR2 SQIVND (reference sequence). The V end was cut by 7 bases, the J end by 4 bases, with 11 bases between. The CDR3 reads CASKDEPNQPQHF. CDR3 coding DNA: TGTGCCAGTAAGGACGAACCTAATCAGCCCCAGCATTTT.

Concerning this clone itself: This could be a read error, since a much larger clone is one nucleotide away. This sequence joins TRBV5-8 and TRBJ1-4, with 8 bases matching TRBD1. The ends lost 7 bases at V and 2 bases at J; junction bases unmatched: 16. The CDR3 runs 18 residues. Germline CDR1 reads SGHTS; CDR2 reads YDEGEE. The CDR3 sequence: CASGPQGETSATNEKLFF. In DNA, the CDR3 is TGTGCCAGCGGCCCACAGGGGGAGACCTCCGCCACTAATGAAAAACTGTTTTTT.

This clone has ten or more counts. This CDR3 reads CASSGDSTDTQYF. DNA of the CDR3: TGTGCCAGCAGCGGGGATAGCACAGATACGCAGTATTTT. The chain combines TRBV25-1 with TRBJ2-3; a possible D gene is TRBD2 (5 bases). Trimming pared 6 bases from V and 0 bases from J, leaving 7 bases between. Germline lookup yields CDR1 MGHDK and CDR2 SYGVNS. The CDR3 totals 13 residues.

This clone was counted ten times or more. The chain uses TRBV19 and TRBJ2-3; TRBD1 matches 10 bases. Per the germline V gene, CDR1 is LNHDA and CDR2 is SQIVND (reference sequence). After removal of 5 bases from V and 6 bases from J, the junction contained 11 bases not matched to a gene. CDR3 length equals 16 residues. CDR3 bases: TGTGCCAGTAGTTCCGACAGGGGGCCCTTTTTGGATACGCAGTATTTT. This translates into CASSSDRGPFLDTQYF.

J is TRBJ2-7 and V is TRBV11-2; no firm D call. CDR3 length: 13 residues. Germline V gene sequence: CDR1 SGHAT, CDR2 FQNNGV. V was cut by 5 bases and J by 4 bases, with 12 bases left in between. CDR3 bases: TGTGCCAGCAGCCCCCTACTCACTTACGAGCAGTACTTC. Its protein is CASSPLLTYEQYF. The full variable domain, rest sourced from reference TRBV11-2 and TRBJ2-7, is EAGVAQSPRYKIIEKRQSVAFWCNPISGHATLYWYQQILGQGPKLLIQFQNNGVVDDSQLPKDRFSAERLKGVDSTLKIQPAKLEDSAVYLCASSPLLTYEQYFGPGTRLTVT.

The chain is built from TRBV5-5 and TRBJ2-7, with 14 bases aligning to TRBD2. After removal of 5 bases from V and 2 bases from J, the junction contained 6 bases not matched to a gene. Germline CDR1 reads SGHKS; CDR2 reads YYEKEE (reference sequence). The CDR3 covers 16 residues. In DNA form, the CDR3 reads TGTGCCAGCAGGCGTTCGGGACTAGCGGGGGCCTACGAGCAGTACTTC. Amino acids: CASRRSGLAGAYEQYF. The full variable domain, with the rest looked up from reference TRBV5-5 and TRBJ2-7, is DAGVTQSPTHLIKTRGQQVTLRCSPISGHKSVSWYQQVLGQGPQFIFQYYEKEERGRGNFPDRFSARQFPNYSSELNVNALLLGDSALYLCASRRSGLAGAYEQYFGPGTRLTVT.

This clone was detected ten times or more. CDR3: CASSSIAGVSYNEQFF. In DNA, the CDR3 is TGCGCCAGCAGCTCTATAGCGGGGGTATCTTACAATGAGCAGTTCTTC. The genes are TRBV5-1 and TRBJ2-1; 9 bases are a match to TRBD2. CDR1 SGHRS and CDR2 YFSETQ come from the germline V gene. The V gene end was trimmed by 3 bases and the J gene end by 4 bases; junction bases not matched to a gene: 8. This CDR3 contains 16 residues.